The source of this T cell receptor (beta chain) is a study of low-dose radiotherapy and immunotherapy resistance in tumors. The V end was cut by 5 bases, the J end by 1 base, with 11 bases between. The CDR3 has 14 residues. Germline CDR1 MNHEY, CDR2 SMNVEV (reference sequence). Time point of the sample: after trial treatment. Treatment defined: LDRT plus nivolumab, ipilimumab, low-dose cyclophosphamide and aspirin (RACIN trial). Those who qualified had advanced solid tumors (lacking tumor-infiltrating lymphocytes). A roughly 19-cycle PCR with a constant-region primer and V-primer adapter amplified TCRs. MiXCR, applied by TCRdb to the reads, yields one record per CDR3 protein. In the table there are roughly 50,000 distinct CDR3 sequences, around 35% of which are singletons.

The sequence was obtained from a male donor with rectosigmoid adenocarcinoma. This rearrangement joins TRBV27 to TRBJ1-1; possible D gene TRBD1, 5 bases. This specimen was PBMCs, taken after low-dose radiotherapy plus immunotherapy. CDR3 residues: CASSAPTENTEAFF. CDR3 in DNA: TGTGCCAGCAGTGCCCCGACAGAGAACACTGAAGCTTTCTTT.